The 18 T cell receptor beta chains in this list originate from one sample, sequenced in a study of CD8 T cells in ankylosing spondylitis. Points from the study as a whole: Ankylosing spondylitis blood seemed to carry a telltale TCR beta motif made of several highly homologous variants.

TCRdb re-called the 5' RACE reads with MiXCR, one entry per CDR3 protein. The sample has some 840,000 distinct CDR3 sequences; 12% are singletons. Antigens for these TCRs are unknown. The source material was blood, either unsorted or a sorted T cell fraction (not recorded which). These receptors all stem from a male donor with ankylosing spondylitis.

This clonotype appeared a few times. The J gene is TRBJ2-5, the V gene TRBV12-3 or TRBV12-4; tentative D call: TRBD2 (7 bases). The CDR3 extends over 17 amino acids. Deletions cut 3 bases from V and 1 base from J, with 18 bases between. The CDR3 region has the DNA TGTGCCAGCAGTTTCGGGACAAGACTAGCCCTCCAAGAGACCCAGTACTTC. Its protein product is CASSFGTRLALQETQYF.

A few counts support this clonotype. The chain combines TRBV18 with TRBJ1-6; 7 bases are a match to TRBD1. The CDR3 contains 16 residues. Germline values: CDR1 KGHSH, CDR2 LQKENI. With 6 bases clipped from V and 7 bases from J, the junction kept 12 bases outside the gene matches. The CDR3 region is CASSALQGGSNSPLHF. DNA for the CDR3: TGTGCCAGCTCCGCACTTCAGGGGGGTTCCAATTCACCCCTCCACTTT.

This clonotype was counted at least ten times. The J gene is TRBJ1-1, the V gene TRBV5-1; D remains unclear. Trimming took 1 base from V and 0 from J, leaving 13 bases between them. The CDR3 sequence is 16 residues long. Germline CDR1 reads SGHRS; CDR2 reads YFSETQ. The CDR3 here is CASSLQVLGMNTEAFF. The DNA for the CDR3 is TGCGCCAGCAGCTTGCAGGTTCTGGGGATGAACACTGAAGCTTTCTTT.

CDR3 DNA: TGCAGTGCACAACCGGGCCTCGCGAACGTTGAAGCTTTCTTT. Protein: CSAQPGLANVEAFF. The gene calls are TRBV20-1 and TRBJ1-1; D gene unclear. The ends were cut back, 6 bases at V and 7 bases at J, with 21 bases in the middle. The CDR3 has 14 residues. Germline CDR1 reads DFQATT; CDR2 reads SNEGSKA (reference sequence).

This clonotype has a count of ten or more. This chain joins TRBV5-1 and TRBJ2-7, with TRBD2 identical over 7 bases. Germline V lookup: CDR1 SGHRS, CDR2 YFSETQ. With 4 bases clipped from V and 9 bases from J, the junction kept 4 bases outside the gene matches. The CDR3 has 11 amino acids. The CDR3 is CASSRDYRQYF. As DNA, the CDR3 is TGCGCCAGCAGCCGGGACTATCGGCAGTACTTC.

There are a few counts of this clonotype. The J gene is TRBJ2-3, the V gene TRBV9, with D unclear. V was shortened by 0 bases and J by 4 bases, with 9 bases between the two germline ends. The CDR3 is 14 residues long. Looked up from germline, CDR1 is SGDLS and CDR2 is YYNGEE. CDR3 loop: CASSVDIRPDTQYF. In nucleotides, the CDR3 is TGTGCCAGCAGCGTAGATATACGGCCAGATACGCAGTATTTT.

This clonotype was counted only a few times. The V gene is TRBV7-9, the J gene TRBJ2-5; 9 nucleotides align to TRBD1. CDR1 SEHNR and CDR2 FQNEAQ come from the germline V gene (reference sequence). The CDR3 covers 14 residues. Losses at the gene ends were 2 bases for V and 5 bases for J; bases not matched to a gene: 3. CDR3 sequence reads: CASSLNRGLETQYF. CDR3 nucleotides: TGTGCCAGCAGCTTAAACAGGGGGCTCGAGACCCAGTACTTC.

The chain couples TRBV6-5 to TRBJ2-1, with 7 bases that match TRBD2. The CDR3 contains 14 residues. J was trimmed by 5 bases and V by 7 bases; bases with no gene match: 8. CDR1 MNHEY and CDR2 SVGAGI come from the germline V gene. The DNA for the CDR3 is TGTGCCAGCAATTTAGCGGGTCTTCACAATGAGCAGTTCTTC. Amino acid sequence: CASNLAGLHNEQFF.

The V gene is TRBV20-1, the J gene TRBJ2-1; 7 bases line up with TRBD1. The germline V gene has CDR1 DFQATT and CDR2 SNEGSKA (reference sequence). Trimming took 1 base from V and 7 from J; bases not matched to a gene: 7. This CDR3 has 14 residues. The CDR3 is CSARGQGVRNEQFF. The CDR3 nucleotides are TGCAGTGCTAGAGGGCAGGGGGTGAGAAATGAGCAGTTCTTC.

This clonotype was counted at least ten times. CDR3 region: CSVTEGGDYGYTF. The CDR3 nucleotides read TGCAGCGTCACTGAAGGTGGAGACTATGGCTACACCTTC. The rearrangement links TRBV29-1 to TRBJ1-2, with unresolved D. V lost 6 bases, J lost 3 bases, and 14 bases lay in between. The CDR3 runs to 13 residues. CDR1 is SQVTM, CDR2 ANQGSEA, per germline.

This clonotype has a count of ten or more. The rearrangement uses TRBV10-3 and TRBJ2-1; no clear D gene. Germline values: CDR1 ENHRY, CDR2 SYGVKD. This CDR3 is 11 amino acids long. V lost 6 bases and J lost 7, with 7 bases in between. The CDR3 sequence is CAIRATNEQFF. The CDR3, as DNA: TGTGCCATCAGGGCTACAAATGAGCAGTTCTTC.

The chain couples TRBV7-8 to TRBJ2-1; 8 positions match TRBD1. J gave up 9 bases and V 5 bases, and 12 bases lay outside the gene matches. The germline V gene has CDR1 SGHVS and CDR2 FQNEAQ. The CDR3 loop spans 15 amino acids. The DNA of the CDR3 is TGTGCCAGCAGCCTAATACCCAGGGGGCGAGGTGAGCAGTTCTTC. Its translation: CASSLIPRGRGEQFF.

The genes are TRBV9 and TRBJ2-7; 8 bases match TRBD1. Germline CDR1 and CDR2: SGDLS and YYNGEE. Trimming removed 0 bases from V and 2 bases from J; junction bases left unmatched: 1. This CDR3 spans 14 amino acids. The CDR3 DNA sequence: TGTGCCAGCAGCGTAGCGACAGGGGCCTACGAGCAGTACTTC. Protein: CASSVATGAYEQYF.

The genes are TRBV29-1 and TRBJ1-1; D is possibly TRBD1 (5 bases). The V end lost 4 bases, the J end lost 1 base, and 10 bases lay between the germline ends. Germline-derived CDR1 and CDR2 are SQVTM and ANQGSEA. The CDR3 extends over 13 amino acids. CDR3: CSVVRGTNTEAFF. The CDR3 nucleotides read TGCAGCGTTGTACGGGGGACGAACACTGAAGCTTTCTTT.

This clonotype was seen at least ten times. CDR3 bases: TGTGCCAGCAGACTCGGGACAGTAAAAGAGACCCAGTACTTC. Translation: CASRLGTVKETQYF. V is TRBV7-2 and J is TRBJ2-5; 7 bases align to TRBD1. The CDR3 loop spans 14 amino acids. V shed 6 bases and J 3 bases; nucleotides not matched to a gene: 7. Per the germline V gene, CDR1 is SGHTA and CDR2 is FQGNSA.

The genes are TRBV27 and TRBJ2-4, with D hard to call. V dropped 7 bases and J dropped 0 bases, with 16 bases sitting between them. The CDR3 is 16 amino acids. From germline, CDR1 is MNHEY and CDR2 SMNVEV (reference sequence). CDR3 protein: CASTPLALLAKNIQYF. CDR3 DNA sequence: TGTGCCAGCACCCCCCTGGCACTACTAGCCAAAAACATTCAGTACTTC.

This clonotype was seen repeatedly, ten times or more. The CDR3 reads CASSFSPGQGLSNQPQHF. The DNA for the CDR3 is TGTGCCAGCAGCTTTTCCCCGGGGCAGGGCCTGAGTAATCAGCCCCAGCATTTT. This chain uses TRBV5-6 with TRBJ1-5; maybe TRBD1 (5 bases). CDR3 length equals 18 residues. The V end lost 2 bases, the J end lost 4 bases, and 22 bases lay between the germline ends. The V gene's germline CDR1 is SGHDT and CDR2 YYEEEE.

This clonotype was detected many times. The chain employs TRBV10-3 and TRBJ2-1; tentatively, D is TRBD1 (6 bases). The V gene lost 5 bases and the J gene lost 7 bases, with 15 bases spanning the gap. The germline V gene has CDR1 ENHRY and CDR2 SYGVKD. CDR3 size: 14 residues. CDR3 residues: CAISFSQGKNEQFF. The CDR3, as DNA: TGTGCCATCAGTTTTTCTCAGGGGAAAAATGAGCAGTTCTTC.